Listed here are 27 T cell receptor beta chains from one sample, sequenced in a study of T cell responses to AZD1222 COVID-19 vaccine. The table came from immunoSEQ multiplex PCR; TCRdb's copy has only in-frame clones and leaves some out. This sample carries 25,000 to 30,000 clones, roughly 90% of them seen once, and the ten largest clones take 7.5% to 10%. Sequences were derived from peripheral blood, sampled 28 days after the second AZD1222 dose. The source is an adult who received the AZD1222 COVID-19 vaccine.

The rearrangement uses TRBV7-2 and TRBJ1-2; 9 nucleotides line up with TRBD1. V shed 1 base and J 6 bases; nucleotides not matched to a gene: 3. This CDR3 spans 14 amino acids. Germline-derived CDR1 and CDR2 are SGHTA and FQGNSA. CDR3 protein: CASSLGDRVDGYTF. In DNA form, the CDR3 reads TGTGCCAGCAGCTTAGGGGACAGGGTCGATGGCTACACCTTC. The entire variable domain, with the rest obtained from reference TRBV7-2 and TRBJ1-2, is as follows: GAGVSQSPSNKVTEKGKDVELRCDPISGHTALYWYRQSLGQGLEFLIYFQGNSAPDKSGLPSDRFSAERTGGSVSTLTIQRTQQEDSAVYLCASSLGDRVDGYTFGSGTRLTVV.

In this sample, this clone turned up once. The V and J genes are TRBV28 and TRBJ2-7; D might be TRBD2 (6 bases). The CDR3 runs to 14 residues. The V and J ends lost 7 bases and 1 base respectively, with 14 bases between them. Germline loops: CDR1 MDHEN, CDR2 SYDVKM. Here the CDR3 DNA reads TGTGCCAGCACTGAGGCAGGGAGGTCCTACGAGCAGTACTTC. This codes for CASTEAGRSYEQYF.

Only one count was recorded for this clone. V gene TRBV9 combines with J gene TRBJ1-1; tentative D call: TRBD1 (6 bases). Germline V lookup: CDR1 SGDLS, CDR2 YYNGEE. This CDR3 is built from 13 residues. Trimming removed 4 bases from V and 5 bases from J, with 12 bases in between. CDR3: CASSRVDSTEAFF. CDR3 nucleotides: TGTGCCAGCAGCAGGGTGGACAGTACTGAAGCTTTCTTT. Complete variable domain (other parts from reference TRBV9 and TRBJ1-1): DSGVTQTPKHLITATGQRVTLRCSPRSGDLSVYWYQQSLDQGLQFLIQYYNGEERAKGNILERFSAQQFPDLHSELNLSSLELGDSALYFCASSRVDSTEAFFGQGTRLTVV.

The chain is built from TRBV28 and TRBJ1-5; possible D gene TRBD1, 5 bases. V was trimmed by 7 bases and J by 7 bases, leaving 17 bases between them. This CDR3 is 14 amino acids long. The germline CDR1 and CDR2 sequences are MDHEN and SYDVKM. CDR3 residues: CASIPGPRDQPQHF. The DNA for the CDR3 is TGTGCCAGCATCCCGGGTCCTCGGGACCAGCCCCAGCATTTT.

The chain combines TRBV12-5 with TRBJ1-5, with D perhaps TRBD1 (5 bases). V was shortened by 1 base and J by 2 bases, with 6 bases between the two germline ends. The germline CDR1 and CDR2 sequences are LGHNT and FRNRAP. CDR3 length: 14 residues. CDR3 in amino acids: CASGLETGNQPQHF. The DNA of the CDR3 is TGTGCTAGTGGTTTGGAGACAGGCAATCAGCCCCAGCATTTT.

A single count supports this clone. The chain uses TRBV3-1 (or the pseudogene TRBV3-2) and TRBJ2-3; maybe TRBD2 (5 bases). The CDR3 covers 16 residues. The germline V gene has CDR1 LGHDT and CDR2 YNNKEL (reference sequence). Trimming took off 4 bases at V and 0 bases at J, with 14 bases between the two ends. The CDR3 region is CASSPWEFSSTDTQYF. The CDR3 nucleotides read TGTGCCAGCAGCCCTTGGGAGTTCTCTAGCACAGATACGCAGTATTTT.

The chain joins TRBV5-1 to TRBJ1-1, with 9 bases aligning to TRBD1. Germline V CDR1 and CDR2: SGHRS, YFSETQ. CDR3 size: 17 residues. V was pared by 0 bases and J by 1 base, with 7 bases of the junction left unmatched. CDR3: CASSLEGQGGWNTEAFF. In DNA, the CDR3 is TGCGCCAGCAGCTTGGAGGGACAGGGAGGGTGGAACACTGAAGCTTTCTTT.

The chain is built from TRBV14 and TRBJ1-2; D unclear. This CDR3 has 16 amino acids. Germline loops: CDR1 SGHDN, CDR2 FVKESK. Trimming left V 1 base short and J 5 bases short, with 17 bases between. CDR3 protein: CASSQVFGPNFYGYTF. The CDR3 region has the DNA TGTGCCAGCAGCCAAGTTTTCGGGCCAAATTTTTATGGCTACACCTTC. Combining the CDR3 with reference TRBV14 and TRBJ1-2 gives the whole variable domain EAGVTQFPSHSVIEKGQTVTLRCDPISGHDNLYWYRRVMGKEIKFLLHFVKESKQDESGMPNNRFLAERTGGTYSTLKVQPAELEDSGVYFCASSQVFGPNFYGYTFGSGTRLTVV.

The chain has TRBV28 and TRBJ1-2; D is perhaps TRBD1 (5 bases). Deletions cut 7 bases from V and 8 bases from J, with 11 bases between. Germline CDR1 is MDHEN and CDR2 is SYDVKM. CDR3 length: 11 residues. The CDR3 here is CASNSGVGYTF. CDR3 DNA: TGTGCCAGCAATTCGGGGGTGGGCTACACCTTC.

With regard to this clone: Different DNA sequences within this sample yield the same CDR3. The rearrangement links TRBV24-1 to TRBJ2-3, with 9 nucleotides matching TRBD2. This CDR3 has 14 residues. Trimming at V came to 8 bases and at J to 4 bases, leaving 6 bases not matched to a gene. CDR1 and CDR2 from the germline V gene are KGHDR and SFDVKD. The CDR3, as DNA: TGTGCCACCACAGCGGGAGGTAGTGCAGATACGCAGTATTTT. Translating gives CATTAGGSADTQYF.

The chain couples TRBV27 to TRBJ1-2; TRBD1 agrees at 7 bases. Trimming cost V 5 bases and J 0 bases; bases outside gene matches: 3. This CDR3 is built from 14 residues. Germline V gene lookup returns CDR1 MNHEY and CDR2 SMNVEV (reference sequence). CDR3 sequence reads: CASSPRGSNYGYTF. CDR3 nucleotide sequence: TGTGCCAGCAGTCCCAGGGGGTCTAACTATGGCTACACCTTC.

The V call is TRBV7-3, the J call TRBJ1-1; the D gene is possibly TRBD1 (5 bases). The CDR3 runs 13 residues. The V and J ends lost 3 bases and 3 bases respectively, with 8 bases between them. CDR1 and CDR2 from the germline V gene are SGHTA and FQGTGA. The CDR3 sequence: CASSFQGDTEAFF. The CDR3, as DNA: TGTGCCAGCAGCTTTCAGGGCGACACTGAAGCTTTCTTT.

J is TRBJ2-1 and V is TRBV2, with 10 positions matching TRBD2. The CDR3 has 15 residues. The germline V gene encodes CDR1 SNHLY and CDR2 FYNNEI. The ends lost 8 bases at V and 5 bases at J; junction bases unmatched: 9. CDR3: CASRKGTSDHNEQFF. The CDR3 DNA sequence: TGTGCCAGCCGCAAAGGGACTAGCGACCACAATGAGCAGTTCTTC.

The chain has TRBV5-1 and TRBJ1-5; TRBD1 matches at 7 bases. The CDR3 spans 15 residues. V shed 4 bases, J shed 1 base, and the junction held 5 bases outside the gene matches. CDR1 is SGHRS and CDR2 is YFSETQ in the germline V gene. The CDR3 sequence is CASSPTGVSNQPQHF. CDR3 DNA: TGCGCCAGCAGCCCTACAGGGGTCAGCAATCAGCCCCAGCATTTT.

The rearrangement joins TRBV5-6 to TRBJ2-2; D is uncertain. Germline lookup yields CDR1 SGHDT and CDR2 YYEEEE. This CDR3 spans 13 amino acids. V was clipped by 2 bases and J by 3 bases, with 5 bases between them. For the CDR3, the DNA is TGTGCCAGCAGCTTCCCGCACACCGGGGAGCTGTTTTTT. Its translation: CASSFPHTGELFF. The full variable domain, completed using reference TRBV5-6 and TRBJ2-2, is DAGVTQSPTHLIKTRGQQVTLRCSPKSGHDTVSWYQQALGQGPQFIFQYYEEEERQRGNFPDRFSGHQFPNYSSELNVNALLLGDSALYLCASSFPHTGELFFGEGSRLTVL.

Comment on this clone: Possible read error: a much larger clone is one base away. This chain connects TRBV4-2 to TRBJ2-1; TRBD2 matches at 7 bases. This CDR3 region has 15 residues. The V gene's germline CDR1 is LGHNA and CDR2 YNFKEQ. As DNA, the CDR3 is TGTGCCAGCAACCAAGAAAGGGAGGGCCCCCATGAGCAGTTCTTC. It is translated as CASNQEREGPHEQFF.

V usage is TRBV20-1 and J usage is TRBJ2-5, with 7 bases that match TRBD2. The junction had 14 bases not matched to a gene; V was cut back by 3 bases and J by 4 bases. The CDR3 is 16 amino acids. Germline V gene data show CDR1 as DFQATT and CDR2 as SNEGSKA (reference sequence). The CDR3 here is CSASPPLGWGGETQYF. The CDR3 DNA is TGCAGTGCTAGTCCCCCTCTAGGGTGGGGGGGAGAGACCCAGTACTTC.

The DNA for the CDR3 is TGCAGCGTTGAAACGGGACAGGGGATCGGCTACACCTTC. Translating it yields CSVETGQGIGYTF. This chain uses TRBV29-1 with TRBJ1-2, with 10 bases that match TRBD1. Germline lookup yields CDR1 SQVTM and CDR2 ANQGSEA. The CDR3 is 13 residues long. V lost 2 bases to trimming and J lost 8 bases; unmatched junction nucleotides: 5.

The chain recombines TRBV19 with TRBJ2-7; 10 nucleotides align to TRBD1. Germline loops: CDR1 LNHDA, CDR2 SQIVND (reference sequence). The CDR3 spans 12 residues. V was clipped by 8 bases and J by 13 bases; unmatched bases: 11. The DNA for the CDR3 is TGTGCCAGTTTACGCCCCGGGACAGGGGACTACTTC. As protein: CASLRPGTGDYF.

For the CDR3, the DNA is TGTGCCAGCAGCGTAAGGGGGGCGGGAGAAGAGACCCAGTACTTC. It codes for CASSVRGAGEETQYF. The chain employs TRBV9 and TRBJ2-5; the D gene is possibly TRBD2 (7 bases). The germline V gene encodes CDR1 SGDLS and CDR2 YYNGEE. The CDR3 runs to 15 residues. Trimming left V 1 base short and J 3 bases short, with 13 bases between. The full variable domain, completed using reference TRBV9 and TRBJ2-5, is DSGVTQTPKHLITATGQRVTLRCSPRSGDLSVYWYQQSLDQGLQFLIQYYNGEERAKGNILERFSAQQFPDLHSELNLSSLELGDSALYFCASSVRGAGEETQYFGPGTRLLVL.

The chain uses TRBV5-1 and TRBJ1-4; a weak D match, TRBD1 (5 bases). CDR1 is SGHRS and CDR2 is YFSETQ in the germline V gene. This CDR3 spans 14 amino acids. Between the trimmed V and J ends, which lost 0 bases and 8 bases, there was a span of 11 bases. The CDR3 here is CASSLGRGSEKLFF. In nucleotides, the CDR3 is TGCGCCAGCAGCTTGGGACGGGGCTCCGAAAAACTGTTTTTT.

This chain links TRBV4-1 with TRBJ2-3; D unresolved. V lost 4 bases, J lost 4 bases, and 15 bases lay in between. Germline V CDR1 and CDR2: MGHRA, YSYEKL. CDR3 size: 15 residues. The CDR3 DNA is TGCGCCAGCAGCCTGGGCCGGAGACCCGCAGATACGCAGTATTTT. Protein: CASSLGRRPADTQYF.

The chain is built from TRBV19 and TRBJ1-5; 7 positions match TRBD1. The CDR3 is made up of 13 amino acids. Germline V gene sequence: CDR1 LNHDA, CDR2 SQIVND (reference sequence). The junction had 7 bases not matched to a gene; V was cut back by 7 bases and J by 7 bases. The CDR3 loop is CASKDRVGQPQHF. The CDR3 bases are TGTGCCAGTAAAGACAGGGTAGGGCAGCCCCAGCATTTT.

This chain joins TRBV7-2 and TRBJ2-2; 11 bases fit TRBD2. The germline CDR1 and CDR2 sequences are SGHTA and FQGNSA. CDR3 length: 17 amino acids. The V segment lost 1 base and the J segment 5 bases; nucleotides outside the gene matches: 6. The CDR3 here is CASSLVTSGRKTGELFF. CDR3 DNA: TGTGCCAGCAGCTTAGTTACTAGCGGGAGAAAAACCGGGGAGCTGTTTTTT.

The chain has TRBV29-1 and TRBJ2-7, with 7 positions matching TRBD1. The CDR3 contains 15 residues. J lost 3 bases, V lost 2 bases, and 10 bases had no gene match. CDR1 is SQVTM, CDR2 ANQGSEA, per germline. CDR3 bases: TGCAGCGTTGAACTCAGTGGACAGGCCCGCTACGAGCAGTACTTC. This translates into CSVELSGQARYEQYF.

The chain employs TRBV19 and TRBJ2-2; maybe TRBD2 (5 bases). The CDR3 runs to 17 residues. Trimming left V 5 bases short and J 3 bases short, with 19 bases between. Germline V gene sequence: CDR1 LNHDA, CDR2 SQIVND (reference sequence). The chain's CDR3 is CASSAKTGKIDTGELFF. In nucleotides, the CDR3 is TGTGCCAGTAGTGCTAAGACCGGGAAAATCGACACCGGGGAGCTGTTTTTT. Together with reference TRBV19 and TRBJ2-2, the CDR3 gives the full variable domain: DGGITQSPKYLFRKEGQNVTLSCEQNLNHDAMYWYRQDPGQGLRLIYYSQIVNDFQKGDIAEGYSVSREKKESFPLTVTSAQKNPTAFYLCASSAKTGKIDTGELFFGEGSRLTVL.

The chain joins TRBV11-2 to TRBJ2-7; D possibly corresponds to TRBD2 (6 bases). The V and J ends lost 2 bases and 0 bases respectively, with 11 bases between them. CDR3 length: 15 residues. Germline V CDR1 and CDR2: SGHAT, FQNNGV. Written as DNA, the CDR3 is TGTGCCAGCAGCTTAAGGGGCGGGAACTCCTACGAGCAGTACTTC. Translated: CASSLRGGNSYEQYF.